Here is one TCR beta chain with its context. This CDR3 is built from 15 residues. The germline V gene has CDR1 DFQATT and CDR2 SNEGSKA (reference sequence). V trimming: 3 bases; J trimming: 3 bases; junction bases outside the gene matches: 9. How the authors handled the data: The assay estimated nucleated cells by amplifying reference gene primers. Clones were sequenced by immunoSEQ multiplex PCR, and TCRdb holds only the in-frame ones, with some missing. The V and J calls and clone size are taken from that table; D and trimming were inferred from the DNA. This sample has roughly 190,000 clones, with approximately 81% found just once. The sample is drawn from a study of blood T cell repertoires in COVID-19. Study summary: Whether acute or convalescent, the COVID-19 samples came from the United States, Italy and Spain. Sources were T cells, B-cell-depleted T cells, or PBMCs; the material itself was cDNA or gDNA.

The chain joins TRBV20-1 to TRBJ2-3; 7 bases map to TRBD2. Sequenced sample: peripheral blood. This TCR came from a human donor in a cohort sampled during active COVID-19. CDR3 nucleotide sequence: TGCAGTGCTAGTGCATCAGCGGGACCGACAGATACGCAGTATTTT. Translation: CSASASAGPTDTQYF.